The 27 T cell receptor beta chains in this list originate from one sample, sequenced in a study of T cells in Graves' hyperthyroidism and ophthalmopathy. RNA transcripts yielded amplified TCR beta CDR3 regions. The TCR CDR3 first-round RT-PCR relied on the HTBI primer set. TCRdb analysed the multiplex PCR reads with MiXCR anew, one entry per CDR3 protein. The repertoire consists of about 610,000 distinct CDR3 sequences, with 35% to 55% occurring once and the leading ten covering 7.5% to 8.5%. The sample comprised peripheral blood or thyroid tissue (not recorded which). Source of these receptors: a woman younger than 35 with Graves' hyperthyroidism.

Details on this clonotype: This may arise from a read error, as a much more abundant clone is one base away. The chain carries TRBV6-5 and TRBJ2-7; D is undetermined. Between the trimmed V and J ends, which lost 5 bases and 1 base, there was a span of 9 bases. This CDR3 has 13 residues. Germline lookup yields CDR1 MNHEY and CDR2 SVGAGI. The DNA of the CDR3 is TGTGCCAGCAGTAGCCCTTGGTCCTACGAGCAGTACTTC. Residues: CASSSPWSYEQYF.

V is TRBV6-5 and J is TRBJ1-5; D is uncertain. The V gene's germline CDR1 is MNHEY and CDR2 SVGAGI. The length of the CDR3 is 14 residues. The V end lost 5 bases, the J end lost 15 bases, and 23 bases lay between the germline ends. The chain's CDR3 is CASSEALSLRSLHF. CDR3 coding DNA: TGTGCCAGCAGTGAAGCGCTCAGTTTGAGGAGTCTGCATTTT.

With respect to this clonotype: A much larger clone sits a single nucleotide away, making a read error possible. This chain uses TRBV4-1 with TRBJ2-7, with 9 bases identical to TRBD2. The CDR3 runs 18 residues. Germline assignment: CDR1 MGHRA and CDR2 YSYEKL. CDR3 sequence reads: CVSSQGDWAGGNSYEQYF. For the CDR3, the DNA is TGCGTCAGCAGCCAAGGAGATTGGGCGGGAGGGAACTCCTACGAGCAGTACTTC.

This clonotype appeared many times. The chain carries TRBV5-1 and TRBJ2-7; no definite D call. This CDR3 comprises 15 residues. Between the trimmed V and J ends, which lost 4 bases and 4 bases, there was a span of 18 bases. Germline CDR1 reads SGHRS; CDR2 reads YFSETQ. CDR3 sequence: CASSQTSHSGYEQYF. The CDR3 DNA reads TGCGCCAGCAGCCAAACATCCCATTCGGGTTACGAGCAGTACTTC.

J is TRBJ1-3 and V is TRBV7-9; a weak D match, TRBD1 (6 bases). The V and J ends lost 5 bases and 8 bases respectively, with 22 bases between them. Germline CDR1 is SEHNR and CDR2 is FQNEAQ (reference sequence). The CDR3 length is 16 residues. DNA of the CDR3: TGTGCCAGCAGCCCCTCTACAGGGTGGGATGGCTACACCATATATTTT. Its protein is CASSPSTGWDGYTIYF.

This clonotype was detected many times. The rearrangement uses TRBV7-3 and TRBJ2-2, with D hard to call. V was shortened by 6 bases and J by 2 bases, with 10 bases between the two germline ends. CDR3 size: 14 residues. Germline CDR1 is SGHTA and CDR2 is FQGTGA. CDR3 in DNA: TGTGCCAGCAGACCTCGACAAAACACCGGGGAGCTGTTTTTT. Amino acid sequence: CASRPRQNTGELFF.

This chain links TRBV24-1 with TRBJ2-6; a possible D gene is TRBD1 (5 bases). The CDR3 extends over 14 amino acids. Per the germline V gene, CDR1 is KGHDR and CDR2 is SFDVKD. Trimming shortened V by 9 bases and J by 4 bases, and 12 bases separated the two germline ends. CDR3 amino acids: CATPPRTGANVLTF. The CDR3 DNA follows: TGTGCCACCCCTCCTAGGACAGGGGCCAACGTCCTGACTTTC.

This clonotype was found many times. This chain joins TRBV5-6 and TRBJ2-5; 10 nucleotides line up with TRBD1. Germline V gene sequence: CDR1 SGHDT, CDR2 YYEEEE. V lost 2 bases to trimming and J lost 5 bases; unmatched junction nucleotides: 6. The CDR3 has 15 amino acids. CDR3 sequence: CASSFGDRGAETQYF. Written as DNA, the CDR3 is TGTGCCAGCAGCTTTGGGGACAGGGGCGCGGAGACCCAGTACTTC.

The CDR3 sequence is CSRTDRLIQPQHF. For the CDR3, the DNA is TGCAGCCGGACGGACAGGCTAATCCAGCCCCAGCATTTT. The V gene is TRBV29-1, the J gene TRBJ1-5; 7 bases fit TRBD1. Germline CDR1 SQVTM, CDR2 ANQGSEA. The CDR3 is 13 residues long. V lost 8 bases, J lost 7 bases, and 11 bases stayed unmatched.

The rearrangement joins TRBV24-1 to TRBJ2-5; D uncertain. V was shortened by 5 bases and J by 9 bases, with 9 bases between the two germline ends. Looked up from germline, CDR1 is KGHDR and CDR2 is SFDVKD. The length of the CDR3 is 11 residues. This chain's CDR3 is CATSAREAQYF. The CDR3 DNA follows: TGTGCCACCAGTGCTCGCGAGGCCCAGTACTTC.

A word on this clonotype: An end of the junction differs from the germline gene, which may be a read error. The CDR3 is CASSLRRQGAGTQYF. CDR3 DNA: TGTGCCAGCAGCCTTCGTAGACAGGGGGCAGGGACCCAGTACTTC. The V gene is TRBV4-1, the J gene TRBJ2-5, with 10 bases identical to TRBD1. CDR1 and CDR2 from the germline V gene are MGHRA and YSYEKL. The CDR3 has 15 amino acids.

This clonotype was seen only once. A single base separates this from a much larger clone, so it may be a read error. This sequence joins TRBV7-8 and TRBJ1-5; D gene ambiguous. This CDR3 comprises 13 residues. The germline V gene encodes CDR1 SGHVS and CDR2 FQNEAQ. The CDR3 DNA follows: TGTGCCAGCGGCTTCGGTCCCAATCAGCCCCAGCATTTT. Its protein is CASGFGPNQPQHF.

The chain employs TRBV9 and TRBJ1-4; D not resolved. Germline loops: CDR1 SGDLS, CDR2 YYNGEE. The CDR3 runs 12 residues. V was pared by 0 bases and J by 11 bases, with 8 bases between. This chain's CDR3 is CASSVEGGKLFF. In nucleotides, the CDR3 is TGTGCCAGCAGCGTAGAGGGAGGTAAACTGTTTTTT.

About this clonotype: This may come from a read error, since a much larger clone is one base off. The chain recombines TRBV12-3 or TRBV12-4 with TRBJ2-7, with 8 bases matching TRBD2. J was trimmed by 7 bases and V by 3 bases; bases with no gene match: 8. This CDR3 has 14 residues. The CDR3 sequence is CASSLERGSREQYF. The DNA of the CDR3 is TGTGCCAGCAGTTTGGAGCGGGGGTCTAGGGAGCAGTACTTC.

The chain couples TRBV29-1 to TRBJ1-6; 9 nucleotides agree with TRBD1. The CDR3 has 12 residues. Germline CDR1 SQVTM, CDR2 ANQGSEA. V lost 6 bases and J lost 9; bases outside the gene matches: 3. CDR3 coding DNA: TGCAGCGTGGACAGGGGAGGTTCACCCCTCCACTTT. It specifies CSVDRGGSPLHF.

This clonotype was observed at least ten times. The chain employs TRBV20-1 and TRBJ2-7, with D unresolved. This CDR3 has 16 amino acids. Trimming took off 3 bases at V and 0 bases at J, with 18 bases between the two ends. Germline loops: CDR1 DFQATT, CDR2 SNEGSKA (reference sequence). The CDR3 region is CSASSMTGHYSYEQYF. In DNA form, the CDR3 reads TGCAGTGCTAGTTCTATGACTGGCCACTACTCCTACGAGCAGTACTTC.

In its sample, this clonotype was seen a few times. This may arise from a read error, as a much more abundant clone is one base away. As DNA, the CDR3 is TGTGCCAGCAGCTTAATGGGCGGGAGTAGCGATGAGCAGTACTTC. Translating gives CASSLMGGSSDEQYF. The rearrangement joins TRBV4-2 to TRBJ2-7; 7 nucleotides match TRBD2. Per the germline V gene, CDR1 is LGHNA and CDR2 is YNFKEQ. This CDR3 has 15 residues. The V and J ends lost 5 bases and 7 bases, in that order; junction bases with no gene match: 14.

In this sample, this clonotype turned up many times. The chain carries TRBV19 and TRBJ1-1, with D unresolved. Trimming removed 7 bases from V and 1 base from J, with 7 bases in between. Germline-derived CDR1 and CDR2 are LNHDA and SQIVND (reference sequence). CDR3 length: 12 amino acids. CDR3 in amino acids: CASTVGNTEAFF. The CDR3 DNA reads TGTGCCAGTACCGTGGGGAACACTGAAGCTTTCTTT. The full variable domain, in which reference TRBV19 and TRBJ1-1 provide the parts outside the CDR3, is DGGITQSPKYLFRKEGQNVTLSCEQNLNHDAMYWYRQDPGQGLRLIYYSQIVNDFQKGDIAEGYSVSREKKESFPLTVTSAQKNPTAFYLCASTVGNTEAFFGQGTRLTVV.

A few counts support this clonotype. V is TRBV4-3 and J is TRBJ2-5, with TRBD2 matching over 7 bases. CDR3 size: 15 residues. Germline V CDR1 and CDR2: LGHNA, YSLEER. The J segment lost 4 bases and the V segment lost 3 bases, leaving 8 bases of the junction unmatched. CDR3 in DNA: TGCGCCAGCAGCCATCATGGGGGGGGTGGAGAGACCCAGTACTTC. Its translation is CASSHHGGGGETQYF.

This clonotype was detected many times. The gene calls are TRBV9 and TRBJ2-7, with 10 bases identical to TRBD2. Germline lookup yields CDR1 SGDLS and CDR2 YYNGEE. Trimming took 4 bases from V and 7 from J; bases not matched to a gene: 11. The CDR3 length is 15 residues. The CDR3 here is CASSPAGGPSREQYF. CDR3 bases: TGTGCCAGCAGCCCAGCGGGAGGGCCGTCAAGGGAGCAGTACTTC. Complete variable domain (other parts from reference TRBV9 and TRBJ2-7): DSGVTQTPKHLITATGQRVTLRCSPRSGDLSVYWYQQSLDQGLQFLIQYYNGEERAKGNILERFSAQQFPDLHSELNLSSLELGDSALYFCASSPAGGPSREQYFGPGTRLTVT.

Remarks on this clonotype: Given a much more abundant clone one base away, this may be a read error. The chain uses TRBV12-5 and TRBJ1-1; TRBD1 matches at 8 bases. The CDR3 sequence is 17 residues long. Germline-derived CDR1 and CDR2 are LGHNT and FRNRAP. CDR3 sequence reads: CASGSLRPGTGDVEALF. The CDR3 DNA is TGTGCTAGTGGTTCCCTCCGACCCGGGACAGGAGACGTTGAAGCTCTCTTT.

The rearrangement joins TRBV15 to TRBJ1-6, with D uncertain. Trimming removed 1 base from V and 10 bases from J, with 8 bases in between. The germline CDR1 and CDR2 sequences are LNHNV and YYDKDF (reference sequence). The CDR3 length is 13 residues. The CDR3 loop is CATSRAAGSPLHF. Written as DNA, the CDR3 is TGTGCCACCAGCAGAGCGGCCGGGTCACCCCTCCACTTT.

The CDR3 protein is CASSRKLAGANVLTF. As DNA, the CDR3 is TGTGCCAGCAGCCGGAAACTAGCGGGGGCCAACGTCCTGACTTTC. The chain links TRBV4-2 to TRBJ2-6, with 7 bases matching TRBD2. The CDR3 has 15 residues. V gave up 4 bases and J gave up 4 bases; unmatched junction bases: 4. Germline V CDR1 and CDR2: LGHNA, YNFKEQ.

This clonotype was seen many times. This rearrangement joins TRBV2 to TRBJ1-1; tentative D call: TRBD1 (6 bases). Trimming pared 7 bases from V and 6 bases from J, leaving 12 bases between. CDR3 length: 12 amino acids. Germline V gene data show CDR1 as SNHLY and CDR2 as FYNNEI. The CDR3 is CASTGQWAEAFF. The CDR3 DNA reads as TGTGCCAGCACCGGACAGTGGGCTGAAGCTTTCTTT.

The DNA for the CDR3 is TGTGCCAGTAGTATAGATCTAGCGGGAGGTCACAATGAGCAGTTCTTC. This translates into CASSIDLAGGHNEQFF. The chain combines TRBV19 with TRBJ2-1; 11 bases are shared with TRBD2. The germline gives CDR1 LNHDA, CDR2 SQIVND (reference sequence). The CDR3 covers 16 residues. The trim removed 0 bases at V and 5 bases at J, leaving 3 bases unmatched.

The chain combines TRBV15 with TRBJ2-1; D is undetermined. Germline V CDR1 and CDR2: LNHNV, YYDKDF (reference sequence). Trimming stripped 3 bases from V and 2 bases from J, with 14 bases between. The CDR3 loop spans 16 amino acids. This chain's CDR3 is CATSSTSEYPYNEQFF. In DNA, the CDR3 is TGTGCCACCAGCAGCACCAGTGAGTACCCCTACAATGAGCAGTTCTTC.

This clonotype was counted between two and nine times. This chain connects TRBV29-1 to TRBJ1-1; D is ambiguous. Trimming took 1 base from V and 1 from J, leaving 4 bases between them. There are 12 residues in the CDR3. The germline CDR1 and CDR2 sequences are SQVTM and ANQGSEA. The CDR3 DNA is TGCAGCGTTGAAGGGGCGAACACTGAAGCTTTCTTT. Its protein is CSVEGANTEAFF.